This T cell receptor (beta chain) was profiled in a study of blood T cell repertoires in COVID-19. Study at large: Sites across the United States, Italy and Spain contributed samples from acute and convalescent COVID-19. PBMCs, B-cell-depleted T cells, or T cells were the source of the cDNA or gDNA that made up the material.

Per the germline V gene, CDR1 is SGHRS and CDR2 is YFSETQ. The CDR3 runs 15 residues. V dropped 0 bases and J dropped 6 bases, with 12 bases sitting between them. Sequenced by immunoSEQ multiplex PCR; TCRdb stores in-frame clones only, minus some. The sample lists about 54,000 clones; 87% were seen once. The sample taken for sequencing was peripheral blood. The chain has TRBV5-1 and TRBJ1-4, with D possibly matching TRBD1 (6 bases). The origin of this receptor is a man aged 50-60 years with active COVID-19. CDR3 protein: CASSLAQGRDEKLFF. CDR3 sequence (DNA): TGCGCCAGCAGCTTGGCTCAGGGGCGAGATGAAAAACTGTTTTTT.